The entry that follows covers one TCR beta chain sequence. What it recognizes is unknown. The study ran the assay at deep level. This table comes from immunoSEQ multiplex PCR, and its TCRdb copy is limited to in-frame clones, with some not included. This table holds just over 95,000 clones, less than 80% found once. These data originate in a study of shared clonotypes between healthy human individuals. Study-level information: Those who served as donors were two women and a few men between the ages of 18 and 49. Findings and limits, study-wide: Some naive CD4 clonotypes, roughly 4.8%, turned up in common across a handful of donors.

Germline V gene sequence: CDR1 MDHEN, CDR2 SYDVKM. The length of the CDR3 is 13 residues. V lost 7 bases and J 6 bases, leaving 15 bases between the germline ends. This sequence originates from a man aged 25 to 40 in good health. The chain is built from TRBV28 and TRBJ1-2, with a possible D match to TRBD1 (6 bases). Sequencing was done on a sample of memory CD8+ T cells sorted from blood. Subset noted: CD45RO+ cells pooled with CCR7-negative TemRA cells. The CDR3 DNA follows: TGTGCCAGCACCCTTTTGACAGGAGATGGCTACACCTTC. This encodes CASTLLTGDGYTF.